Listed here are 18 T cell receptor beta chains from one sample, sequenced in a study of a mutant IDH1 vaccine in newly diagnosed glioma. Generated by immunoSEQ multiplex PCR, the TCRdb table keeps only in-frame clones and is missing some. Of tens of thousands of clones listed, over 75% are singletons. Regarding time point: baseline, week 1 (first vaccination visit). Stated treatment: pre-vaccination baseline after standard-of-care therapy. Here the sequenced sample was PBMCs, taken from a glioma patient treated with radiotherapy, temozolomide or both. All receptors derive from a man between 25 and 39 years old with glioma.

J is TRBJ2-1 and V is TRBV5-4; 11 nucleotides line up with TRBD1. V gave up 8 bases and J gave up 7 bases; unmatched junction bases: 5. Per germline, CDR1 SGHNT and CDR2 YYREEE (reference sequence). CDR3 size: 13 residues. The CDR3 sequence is CARGTGGSNEQFF. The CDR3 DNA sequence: TGTGCCAGGGGGACAGGGGGTTCGAATGAGCAGTTCTTC.

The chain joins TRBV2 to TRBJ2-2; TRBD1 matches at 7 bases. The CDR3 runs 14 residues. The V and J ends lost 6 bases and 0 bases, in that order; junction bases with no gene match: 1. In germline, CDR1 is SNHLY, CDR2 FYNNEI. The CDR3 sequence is CASRGTANTGELFF. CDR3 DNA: TGTGCCAGCAGGGGGACAGCGAACACCGGGGAGCTGTTTTTT.

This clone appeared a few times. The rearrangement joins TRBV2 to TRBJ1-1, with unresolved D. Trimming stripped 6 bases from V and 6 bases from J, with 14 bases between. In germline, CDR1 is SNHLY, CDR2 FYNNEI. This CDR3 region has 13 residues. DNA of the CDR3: TGTGCCAGCAGCGTTGAATCTCTGGCTGAAGCTTTCTTT. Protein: CASSVESLAEAFF.

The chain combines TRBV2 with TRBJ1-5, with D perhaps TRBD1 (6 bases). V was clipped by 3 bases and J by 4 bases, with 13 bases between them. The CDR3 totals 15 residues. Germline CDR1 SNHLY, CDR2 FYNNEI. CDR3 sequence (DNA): TGTGCCAGCAGTGACGGCCGGGGGCAGAATCAGCCCCAGCATTTT. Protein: CASSDGRGQNQPQHF.

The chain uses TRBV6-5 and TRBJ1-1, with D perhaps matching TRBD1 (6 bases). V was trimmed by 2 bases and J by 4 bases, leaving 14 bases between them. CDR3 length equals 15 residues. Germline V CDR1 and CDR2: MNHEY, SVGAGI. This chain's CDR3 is CASSYLGRGSTEAFF. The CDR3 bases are TGTGCCAGCAGTTACCTTGGCAGGGGCAGCACTGAAGCTTTCTTT.

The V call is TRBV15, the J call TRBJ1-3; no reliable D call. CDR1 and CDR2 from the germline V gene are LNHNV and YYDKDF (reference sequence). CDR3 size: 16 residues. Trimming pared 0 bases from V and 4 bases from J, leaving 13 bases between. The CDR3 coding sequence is TGTGCCACCAGCAGAGATCTTGGGGATTTCGGAAACACCATATATTTT. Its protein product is CATSRDLGDFGNTIYF.

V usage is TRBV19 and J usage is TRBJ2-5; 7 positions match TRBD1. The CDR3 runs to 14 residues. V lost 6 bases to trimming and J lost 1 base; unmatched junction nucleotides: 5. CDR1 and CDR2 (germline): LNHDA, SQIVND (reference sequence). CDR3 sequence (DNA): TGTGCCAGTAGCCTTGGGACAGCCCAAGAGACCCAGTACTTC. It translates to CASSLGTAQETQYF.

The CDR3: CASKLAVYQPQHF. The CDR3 DNA sequence: TGTGCCAGCAAGCTAGCGGTATATCAGCCCCAGCATTTT. The chain uses TRBV2 and TRBJ1-5; D is uncertain. The germline CDR1 and CDR2 sequences are SNHLY and FYNNEI. The germline V and J ends were trimmed by 7 bases and 5 bases, with 12 bases remaining between them. This CDR3 contains 13 residues.

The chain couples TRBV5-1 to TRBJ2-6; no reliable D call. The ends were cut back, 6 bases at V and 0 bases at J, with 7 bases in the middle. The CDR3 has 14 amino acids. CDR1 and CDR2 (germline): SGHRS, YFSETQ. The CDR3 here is CASKVSSGANVLTF. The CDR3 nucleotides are TGCGCCAGCAAAGTAAGCTCTGGGGCCAACGTCCTGACTTTC.

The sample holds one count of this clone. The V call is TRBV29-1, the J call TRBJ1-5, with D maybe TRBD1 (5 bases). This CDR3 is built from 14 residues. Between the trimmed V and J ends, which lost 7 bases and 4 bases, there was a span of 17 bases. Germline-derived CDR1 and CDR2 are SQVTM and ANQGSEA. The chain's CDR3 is CSAQAGGENQPQHF. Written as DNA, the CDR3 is TGCAGCGCTCAAGCTGGGGGAGAGAATCAGCCCCAGCATTTT.

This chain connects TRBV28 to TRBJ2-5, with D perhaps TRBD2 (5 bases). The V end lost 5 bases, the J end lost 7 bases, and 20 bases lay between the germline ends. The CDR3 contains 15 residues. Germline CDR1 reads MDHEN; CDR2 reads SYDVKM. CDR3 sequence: CASSPPRTRAGTQYF. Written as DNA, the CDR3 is TGTGCCAGCAGTCCCCCCCGGACCCGGGCGGGGACCCAGTACTTC.

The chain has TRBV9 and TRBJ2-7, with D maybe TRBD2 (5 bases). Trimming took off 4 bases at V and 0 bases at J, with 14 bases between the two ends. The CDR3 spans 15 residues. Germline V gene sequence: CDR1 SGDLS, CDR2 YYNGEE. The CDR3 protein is CASSPGKVHSYEQYF. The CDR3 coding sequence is TGTGCCAGCAGCCCCGGGAAGGTTCACTCCTACGAGCAGTACTTC.

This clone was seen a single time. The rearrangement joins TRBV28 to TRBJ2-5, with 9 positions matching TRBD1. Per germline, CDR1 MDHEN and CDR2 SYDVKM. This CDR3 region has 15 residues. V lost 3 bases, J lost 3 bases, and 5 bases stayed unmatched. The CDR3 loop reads CASSFPDRGEETQYF. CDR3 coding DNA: TGTGCCAGCAGTTTCCCGGACAGGGGAGAAGAGACCCAGTACTTC. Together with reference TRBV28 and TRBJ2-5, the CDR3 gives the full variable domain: DVKVTQSSRYLVKRTGEKVFLECVQDMDHENMFWYRQDPGLGLRLIYFSYDVKMKEKGDIPEGYSVSREKKERFSLILESASTNQTSMYLCASSFPDRGEETQYFGPGTRLLVL.

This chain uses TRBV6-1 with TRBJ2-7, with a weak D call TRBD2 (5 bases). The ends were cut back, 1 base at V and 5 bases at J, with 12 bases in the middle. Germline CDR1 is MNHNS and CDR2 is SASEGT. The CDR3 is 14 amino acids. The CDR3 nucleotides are TGTGCCAGCAGTGAAGGGTCGGGGTGGGACGAGCAGTACTTC. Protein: CASSEGSGWDEQYF.

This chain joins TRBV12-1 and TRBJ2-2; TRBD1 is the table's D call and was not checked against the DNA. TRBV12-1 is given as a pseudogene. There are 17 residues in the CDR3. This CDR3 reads CASSPSKQGAGAGELFF. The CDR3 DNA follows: TGTGCCAGCAGCCCCTCCAAACAGGGGGCAGGGGCCGGGGAGCTGTTTTTT.

The CDR3 nucleotides are TGCGCCATCTTACAGGGGTACCAAGAGACCCAGTACTTC. Amino acids: CAILQGYQETQYF. This chain joins TRBV10-1 and TRBJ2-5; 7 nucleotides match TRBD1. J gave up 0 bases and V 10 bases, and 5 bases lay outside the gene matches. Germline V CDR1 and CDR2: WNHNN, SYGVQD (reference sequence). This CDR3 has 13 residues.

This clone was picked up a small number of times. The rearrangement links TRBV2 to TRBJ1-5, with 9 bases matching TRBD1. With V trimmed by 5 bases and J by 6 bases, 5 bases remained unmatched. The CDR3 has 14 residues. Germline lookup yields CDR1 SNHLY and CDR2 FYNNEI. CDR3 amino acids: CASSRDREGQPQHF. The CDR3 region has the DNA TGTGCCAGCAGTAGGGACAGGGAAGGTCAGCCCCAGCATTTT.

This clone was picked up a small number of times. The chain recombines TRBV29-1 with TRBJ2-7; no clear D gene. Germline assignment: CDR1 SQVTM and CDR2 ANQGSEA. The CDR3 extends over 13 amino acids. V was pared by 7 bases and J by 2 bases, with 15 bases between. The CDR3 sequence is CSGYDGIAYEQYF. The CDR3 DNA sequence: TGCAGCGGTTACGACGGAATAGCCTACGAGCAGTACTTC.